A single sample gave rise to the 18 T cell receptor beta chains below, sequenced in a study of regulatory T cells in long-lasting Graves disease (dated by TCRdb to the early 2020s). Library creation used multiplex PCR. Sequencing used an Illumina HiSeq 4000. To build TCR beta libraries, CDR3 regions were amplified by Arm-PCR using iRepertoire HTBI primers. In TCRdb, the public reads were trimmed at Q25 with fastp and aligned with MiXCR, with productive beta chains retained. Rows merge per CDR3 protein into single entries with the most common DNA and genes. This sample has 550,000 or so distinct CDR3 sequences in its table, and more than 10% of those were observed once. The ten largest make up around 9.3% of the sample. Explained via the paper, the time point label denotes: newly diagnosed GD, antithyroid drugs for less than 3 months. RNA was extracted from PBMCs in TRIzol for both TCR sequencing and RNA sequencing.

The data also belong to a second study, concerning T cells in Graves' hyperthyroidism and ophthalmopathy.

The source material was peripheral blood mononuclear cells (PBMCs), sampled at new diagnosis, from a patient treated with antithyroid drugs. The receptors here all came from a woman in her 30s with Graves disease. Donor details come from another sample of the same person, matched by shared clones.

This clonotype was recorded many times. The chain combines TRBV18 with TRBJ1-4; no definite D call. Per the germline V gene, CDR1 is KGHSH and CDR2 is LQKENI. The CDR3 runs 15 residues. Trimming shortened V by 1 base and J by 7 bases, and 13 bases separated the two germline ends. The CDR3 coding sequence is TGTGCCAGCTCACCACGGGGTACCCAAGGTGAAAAACTGTTTTTT. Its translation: CASSPRGTQGEKLFF.

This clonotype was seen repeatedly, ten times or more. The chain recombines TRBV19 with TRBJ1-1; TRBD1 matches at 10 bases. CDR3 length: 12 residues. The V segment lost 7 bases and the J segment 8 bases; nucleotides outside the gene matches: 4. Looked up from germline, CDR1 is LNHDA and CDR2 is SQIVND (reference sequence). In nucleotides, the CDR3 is TGTGCCAGTACCGGGACAGGGGACGAAGCTTTCTTT. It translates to CASTGTGDEAFF.

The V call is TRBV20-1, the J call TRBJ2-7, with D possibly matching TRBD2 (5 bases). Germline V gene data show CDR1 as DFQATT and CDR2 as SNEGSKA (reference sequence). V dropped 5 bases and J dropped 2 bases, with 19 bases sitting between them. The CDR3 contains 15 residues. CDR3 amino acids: CSAGGWVGSTYEQYF. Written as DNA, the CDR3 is TGCAGTGCTGGAGGTTGGGTCGGGTCTACCTACGAGCAGTACTTC.

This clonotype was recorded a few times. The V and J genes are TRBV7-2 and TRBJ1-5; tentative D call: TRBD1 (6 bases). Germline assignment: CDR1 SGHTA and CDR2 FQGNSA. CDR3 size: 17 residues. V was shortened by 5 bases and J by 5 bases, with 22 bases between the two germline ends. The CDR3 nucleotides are TGTGCCAGCAGCGAGGGTGGGTCCGGGGGCGTTTATCAGCCCCAGCATTTT. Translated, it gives CASSEGGSGGVYQPQHF.

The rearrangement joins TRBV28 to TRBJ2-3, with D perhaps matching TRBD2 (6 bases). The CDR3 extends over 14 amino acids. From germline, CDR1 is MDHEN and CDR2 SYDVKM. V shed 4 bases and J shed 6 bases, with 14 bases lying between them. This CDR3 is CASSSVGSSDTQYF. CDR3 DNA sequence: TGTGCCAGCAGTTCAGTCGGGAGTTCGGATACGCAGTATTTT.

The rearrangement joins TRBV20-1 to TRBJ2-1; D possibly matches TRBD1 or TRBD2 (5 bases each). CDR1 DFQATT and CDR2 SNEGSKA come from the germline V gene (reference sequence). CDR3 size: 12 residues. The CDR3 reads CGGREAYNEQFF. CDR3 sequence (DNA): TGCGGGGGTAGGGAAGCCTACAATGAGCAGTTCTTC.

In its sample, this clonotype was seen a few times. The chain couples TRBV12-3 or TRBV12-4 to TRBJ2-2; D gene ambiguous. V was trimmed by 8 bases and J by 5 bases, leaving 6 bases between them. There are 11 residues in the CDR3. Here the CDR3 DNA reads TGTGCCAGCGGTAGAACCGGGGAGCTGTTTTTT. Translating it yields CASGRTGELFF.

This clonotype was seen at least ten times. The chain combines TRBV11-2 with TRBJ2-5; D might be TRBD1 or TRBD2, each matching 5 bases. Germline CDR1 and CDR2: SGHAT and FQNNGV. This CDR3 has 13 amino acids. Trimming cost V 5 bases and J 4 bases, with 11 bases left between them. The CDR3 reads CASSRRDGETQYF. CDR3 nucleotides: TGTGCCAGCAGCCGCCGGGACGGAGAGACCCAGTACTTC. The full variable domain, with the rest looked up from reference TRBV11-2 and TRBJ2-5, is EAGVAQSPRYKIIEKRQSVAFWCNPISGHATLYWYQQILGQGPKLLIQFQNNGVVDDSQLPKDRFSAERLKGVDSTLKIQPAKLEDSAVYLCASSRRDGETQYFGPGTRLLVL.

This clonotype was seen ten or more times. The DNA for the CDR3 is TGTGCCAGCAGCTTAGACTCCAACCCTATTCCCCTGACTTTC. It codes for CASSLDSNPIPLTF. The chain carries TRBV11-2 and TRBJ2-6; D remains ambiguous. Trimming removed 0 bases from V and 15 bases from J, with 15 bases in between. CDR1 SGHAT and CDR2 FQNNGV come from the germline V gene. CDR3 length: 14 amino acids.

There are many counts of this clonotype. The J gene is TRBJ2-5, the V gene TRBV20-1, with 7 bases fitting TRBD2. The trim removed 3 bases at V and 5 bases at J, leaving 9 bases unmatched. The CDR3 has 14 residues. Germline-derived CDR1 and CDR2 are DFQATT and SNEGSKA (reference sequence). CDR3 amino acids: CSASRLAPWETQYF. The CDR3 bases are TGCAGTGCTAGTAGACTAGCCCCATGGGAGACCCAGTACTTC.

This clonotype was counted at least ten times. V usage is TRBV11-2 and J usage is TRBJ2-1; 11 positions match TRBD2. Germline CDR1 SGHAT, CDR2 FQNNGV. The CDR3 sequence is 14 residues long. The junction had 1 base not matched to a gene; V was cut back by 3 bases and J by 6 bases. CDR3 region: CASSFTSGGNEQFF. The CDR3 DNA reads TGTGCCAGCAGCTTCACTAGCGGGGGCAATGAGCAGTTCTTC.

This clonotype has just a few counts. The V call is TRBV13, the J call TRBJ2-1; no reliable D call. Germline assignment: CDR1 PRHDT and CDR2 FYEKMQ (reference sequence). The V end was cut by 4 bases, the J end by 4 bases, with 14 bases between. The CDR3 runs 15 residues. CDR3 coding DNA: TGTGCCAGCAGCTCCTCCGAGGCCGGGTACAATGAGCAGTTCTTC. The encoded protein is CASSSSEAGYNEQFF.

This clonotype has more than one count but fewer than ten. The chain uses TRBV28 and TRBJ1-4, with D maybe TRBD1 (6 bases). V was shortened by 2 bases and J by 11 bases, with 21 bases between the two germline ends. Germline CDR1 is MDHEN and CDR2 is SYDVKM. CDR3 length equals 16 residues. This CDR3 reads CASSLPQQGFGEKLFF. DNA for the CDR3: TGTGCCAGCAGTTTACCGCAACAGGGATTCGGAGAGAAACTGTTTTTT.

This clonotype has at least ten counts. CDR3 residues: CAYDRGLNNEQFF. The CDR3 nucleotides read TGTGCCTATGACAGGGGGTTAAACAATGAGCAGTTCTTC. This chain joins TRBV30 and TRBJ2-1, with 9 bases fitting TRBD1. The V and J ends lost 7 bases and 5 bases, in that order; junction bases with no gene match: 6. CDR1 is GTSNPN, CDR2 SVGIG, per germline (reference sequence). The CDR3 loop spans 13 amino acids.

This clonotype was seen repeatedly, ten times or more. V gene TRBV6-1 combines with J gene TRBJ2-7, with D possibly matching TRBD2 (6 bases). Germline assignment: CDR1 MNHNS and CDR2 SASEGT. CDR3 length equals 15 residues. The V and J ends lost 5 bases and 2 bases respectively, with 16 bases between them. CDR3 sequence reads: CASSRGAGSTYEQYF. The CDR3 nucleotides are TGTGCCAGCAGTCGTGGAGCGGGCTCTACCTACGAGCAGTACTTC.

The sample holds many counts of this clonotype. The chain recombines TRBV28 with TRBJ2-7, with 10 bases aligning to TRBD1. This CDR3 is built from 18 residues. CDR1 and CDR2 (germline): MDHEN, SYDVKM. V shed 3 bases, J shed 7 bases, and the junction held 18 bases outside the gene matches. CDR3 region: CASSFTSPFTGQGREQYF. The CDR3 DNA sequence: TGTGCCAGCAGTTTTACCTCCCCCTTTACGGGACAGGGGAGGGAGCAGTACTTC. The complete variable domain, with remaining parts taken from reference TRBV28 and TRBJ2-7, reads DVKVTQSSRYLVKRTGEKVFLECVQDMDHENMFWYRQDPGLGLRLIYFSYDVKMKEKGDIPEGYSVSREKKERFSLILESASTNQTSMYLCASSFTSPFTGQGREQYFGPGTRLTVT.

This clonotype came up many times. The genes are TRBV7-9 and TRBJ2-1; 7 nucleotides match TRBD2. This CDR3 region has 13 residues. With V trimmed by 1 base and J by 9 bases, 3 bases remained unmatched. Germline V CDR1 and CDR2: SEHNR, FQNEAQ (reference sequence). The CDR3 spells CASSLGGSGEQFF. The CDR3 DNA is TGTGCCAGCAGCTTAGGCGGGAGCGGTGAGCAGTTCTTC.

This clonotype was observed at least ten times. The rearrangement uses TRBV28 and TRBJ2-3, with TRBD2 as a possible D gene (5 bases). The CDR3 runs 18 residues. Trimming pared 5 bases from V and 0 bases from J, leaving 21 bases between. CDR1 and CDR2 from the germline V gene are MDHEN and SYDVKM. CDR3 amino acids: CASSPSGPSPSSTDTQYF. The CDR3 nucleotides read TGTGCCAGCAGTCCCTCTGGACCTAGCCCCTCGAGCACAGATACGCAGTATTTT.